Listed below are T cell receptor beta chains from one sample, sequenced in a study of shared clonotypes between healthy human individuals. Here immunoSEQ multiplex PCR was the method, and the copy in TCRdb shows in-frame clones only, minus some. This repertoire shows approximately 100,000 clones, roughly 69% found once; its top ten account for less than 50%. Sequencing was carried out using memory CD8+ T cells sorted from blood. The receptors originated from a man younger than 40 in good health. Both conserved end residues are part of each CDR3.

v_gene	j_gene	CDR3aa
TRBV7-6	TRBJ1-1	CASSFLSTEAFF
TRBV27	TRBJ1-4	CASSFGQGISFGEKLFF
TRBV10-2	TRBJ2-5	CASSGLAGFGETQYF
TRBV5-1	TRBJ2-1	CASSLPIAGVRNEQFF
TRBV5-1	TRBJ2-3	CASSTTGDRTTDTQYF
TRBV19	TRBJ2-1	CATQVGRNEQFF
TRBV5-1	TRBJ2-2	CASSFGRTGSTGELFF
TRBV6-1	TRBJ2-5	CASSEGGSWTETQYF
TRBV7-9	TRBJ1-2	CASSPGTGSGYTF
TRBV7-8	TRBJ2-3	CASSSTVTDTQYF
TRBV25-1	TRBJ1-2	CASSDPIYGYTF
TRBV7-2	TRBJ2-7	CASSLAGTPYEQYF
TRBV7-9	TRBJ2-5	CASSLRPSETQYF
TRBV7-9	TRBJ1-5	CASSFGNSNQPQHF
TRBV15	TRBJ2-3	CATSRGRLAGRNTNTDTQYF
TRBV5-5	TRBJ2-7	CASSFGPGVNEQYF
TRBV19	TRBJ2-1	CASTPLTSGLYNEQFF
TRBV2	TRBJ2-3	CASSGPSGDTQYF
TRBV28	TRBJ1-1	CASSPPNSEAFF
TRBV5-1	TRBJ2-1	CASSLTPDGYNEQFF
TRBV29-1	TRBJ2-1	CSVRDRGQVNEQFF
TRBV21-1	TRBJ2-7	CASSHGRRTHSRAYEQYF
TRBV10-1	TRBJ2-1	CASSDWDRAGKNEQFF
TRBV2	TRBJ2-2	CASSEGLGELFF
TRBV7-2	TRBJ2-5	CASRLAGAQETQYF
TRBV7-8	TRBJ2-7	CASSWARATFQSYEQYF
TRBV7-2	TRBJ2-1	CASSSGGLAGVKGEQFF
TRBV9	TRBJ2-1	CASSEGTSGSWYNEQFF
TRBV7-9	TRBJ2-7	CASSLAGVHYEQYF
TRBV9	TRBJ2-3	CASSETRTDTQYF
TRBV5-6	TRBJ1-3	CASSPYLGAPGNTIYF
TRBV28	TRBJ2-1	CASRISGTRLNEQFF
TRBV7-2	TRBJ1-1	CASSFLKSSEAFF
TRBV19	TRBJ2-3	CASSPGGGGTDTQYF
TRBV2	TRBJ2-1	CASSEVGGSEQFF
TRBV7-8	TRBJ2-7	CASSLNLYEQYF
TRBV5-1	TRBJ2-5	CASAGTPQETQYF
TRBV21-1	TRBJ2-7	CASTKNRGHVGREQYF
TRBV5-5	TRBJ2-2	CASSLHRDRVNTGELFF
TRBV7-7	TRBJ2-1	CASSLDDSMGNEQFF
TRBV19	TRBJ2-1	CASILDSGSHNEQFF
TRBV11-1	TRBJ2-5	CASSLGNSIQETQYF
TRBV30	TRBJ1-5	CAWSLQGDQPQHF
TRBV28	TRBJ2-7	CASSAGSYEQYF
TRBV5-1	TRBJ2-7	CASSSDQKQYF
TRBV4-1	TRBJ1-3	CASREQGDFSGNTIYF
TRBV4-2	TRBJ2-3	CASSQDYGRGTDTQYF
TRBV7-2	TRBJ1-3	CASSPLGINSGNTIYF
TRBV2	TRBJ2-7	CASSEAGFAYEQYF
TRBV30	TRBJ1-2	CAWSVGWSNYGYTF
TRBV29-1	TRBJ2-1	CSVEVGVEQFF
TRBV4-1	TRBJ1-2	CASSQDPEAYGYTF
TRBV6-6	TRBJ2-7	CASSYSTPGGGEQYF
TRBV9	TRBJ2-5	CASSVDSTRQETQYF
TRBV7-7	TRBJ2-5	CASSFRLWSQYF